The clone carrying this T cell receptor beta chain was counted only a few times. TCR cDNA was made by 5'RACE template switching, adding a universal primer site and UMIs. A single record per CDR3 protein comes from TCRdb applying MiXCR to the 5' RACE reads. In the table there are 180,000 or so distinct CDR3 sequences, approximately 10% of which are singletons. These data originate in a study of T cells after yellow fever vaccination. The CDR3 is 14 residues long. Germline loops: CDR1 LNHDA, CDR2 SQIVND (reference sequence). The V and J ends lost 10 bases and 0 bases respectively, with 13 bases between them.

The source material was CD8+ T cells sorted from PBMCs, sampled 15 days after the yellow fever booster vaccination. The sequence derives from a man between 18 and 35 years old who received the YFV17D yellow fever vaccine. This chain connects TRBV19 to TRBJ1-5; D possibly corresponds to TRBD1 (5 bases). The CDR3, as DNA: TGTGCCACCTGGGGGACTTATAGCAATCAGCCCCAGCATTTT. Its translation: CATWGTYSNQPQHF.